This is a list of T cell receptor beta chains from one sample in a study of quantifying T cell responses using KT2 cells. MiXCR, run by TCRdb on the UMI-ligation and nested PCR reads, gives a single entry per CDR3 protein. The table has tens of thousands of distinct CDR3 sequences, 6% to 8% seen once. The sequencing sample was made of PBMCs spiked with cells of the T cell clone KT2. Receptors were obtained from a human donor. CDR3s include the opening cysteine and the closing phenylalanine or tryptophan. A D gene is named only where the DNA matches it firmly. Clone size is stated in some rows and not others, as once, few, many or a class when expanded.

>many|NA|TRBJ1-2|TRBV29-1
TGCAGCGTTTCATCCCCCACGGTCCGGGATGGCTACACCTTC
CSVSSPTVRDGYTF
>many|NA|TRBJ1-5|TRBV27
TGTGCCAGCAGTTTAGGGATTAGCAATCAGCCCCAGCATTTT
CASSLGISNQPQHF
>many|NA|TRBJ2-4|TRBV20-1
TGCAGTGCTAGGATAGGAAACATTCAGTACTTC
CSARIGNIQYF
>many|TRBD2|TRBJ2-1|TRBV6-5
TGTGCCAGCAGTTACTCCCCACTAGCGGGGATATACAATGAGCAGTTCTTC
CASSYSPLAGIYNEQFF
>NA|NA|TRBJ2-5|TRBV14
TGTGCCAGCAGCCTACAGAAGCTCCAAGAGACCCAGTACTTC
CASSLQKLQETQYF
>many|TRBD1|TRBJ1-5|TRBV4-1
TGCGCCAGCAGCCCTGACAGGGCTCGCAATCAGCCCCAGCATTTT
CASSPDRARNQPQHF
>many|NA|TRBJ1-1|TRBV14
TGTGCCAGCAGCCAAAACCGGATTGAAGCTTTCTTT
CASSQNRIEAFF
>many|NA|TRBJ2-7|TRBV6-1
TGTGCCAGCAGTGTCGATCGGGGGGCCGAGCAGTACTTC
CASSVDRGAEQYF
>NA|TRBD1|TRBJ1-1|TRBV3-1
TGTGCCAGCAGCCCTCGGTCAGGGGGAGACACTGAAGCTTTCTTT
CASSPRSGGDTEAFF
>many|NA|TRBJ1-1|TRBV15
TGTGCCACCAGCACAGGGTACACTGAAGCTTTCTTT
CATSTGYTEAFF
>many|TRBD2|TRBJ2-1|TRBV12-3/TRBV12-4
TGTGCCAGCAGTTTAGCCGGGGGGGGGGCGGTCAATGAGCAGTTCTTC
CASSLAGGGAVNEQFF
>many|TRBD1|TRBJ1-2|TRBV29-1
TGCAGCGTTGGGGACAGCGGCTATGGCTACACCTTC
CSVGDSGYGYTF
>many|TRBD2|TRBJ2-1|TRBV12-3/TRBV12-4
TGTGCCAGCAGTTTAGGCGGGGGGTCCTACAATGAGCAGTTCTTC
CASSLGGGSYNEQFF
>many|NA|TRBJ2-3|TRBV29-1
TGCAGCGTTGGGGACATGACCCTCACAGATACGCAGTATTTT
CSVGDMTLTDTQYF
>NA|NA|TRBJ2-1|TRBV2
TGTGCCAGCAGCCACAGGGATCTCTCCTACAATGAGCAGTTCTTC
CASSHRDLSYNEQFF
>many|NA|TRBJ1-5|TRBV15
TGTGCCACCAGGTCGAGCAATCAGCCCCAGCATTTT
CATRSSNQPQHF
>many|TRBD1|TRBJ1-4|TRBV12-3/TRBV12-4
TGTGCCAGCAGTTCGGACAGGGCTAATGAAAAACTGTTTTTT
CASSSDRANEKLFF
>many|NA|TRBJ1-3|TRBV29-1
TGCAGCGGAAGCGAGGGCGATGGAAACACCATATATTTT
CSGSEGDGNTIYF
>NA|TRBD1|TRBJ1-1|TRBV4-2
TGTGCCAGCAGCCTCAGGACAGGGGCCACTGAAGCTTTCTTT
CASSLRTGATEAFF
>NA|NA|TRBJ2-1|TRBV3-1
TGTGCCAGCAGCCAGAGATACAATGAGCAGTTCTTC
CASSQRYNEQFF
>many|TRBD1|TRBJ2-3|TRBV24-1
TGTGCCACCAGAACCGGGACAGGGGAATCGGATACGCAGTATTTT
CATRTGTGESDTQYF
>many|TRBD1|TRBJ1-6|TRBV20-1
TGCAGTGGACAGGGGGACAATAATTCACCCCTCCACTTT
CSGQGDNNSPLHF
>NA|NA|TRBJ1-1|TRBV5-1
TGCGCCAGCAGCTTTGGGGGGGGCGATGATGAAGCTTTCTTT
CASSFGGGDDEAFF
>few|NA|TRBJ1-1|TRBV7-6
TGTGCCAGCAGCCCCGACCCGAACACTGAAGCTTTCTTT
CASSPDPNTEAFF
>many|NA|TRBJ1-4|TRBV5-4
TGTGCCAGCAGCTCTCAAGCAACTAATGAAAAACTGTTTTTT
CASSSQATNEKLFF
>many|NA|TRBJ1-1|TRBV20-1
TGCAGTGCTAGGGAGGGGATGAACACTGAAGCTTTCTTT
CSAREGMNTEAFF
>many|NA|TRBJ2-3|TRBV12-3/TRBV12-4
TGTGCCAGCACTCTTACGGGGTCTCGCACAGATACGCAGTATTTT
CASTLTGSRTDTQYF
>many|NA|TRBJ2-7|TRBV11-3
TGTGCCAGCAGCTTAGTCAGGCCATACGAGCAGTACTTC
CASSLVRPYEQYF
>many|TRBD1|TRBJ1-1|TRBV12-3/TRBV12-4
TGTGCCAGCAGTTTAGCGCCGGGACAGGGGACCGGCACTGAAGCTTTCTTT
CASSLAPGQGTGTEAFF
>few|NA|TRBJ1-6|TRBV10-3
TGTGCCATCAGTGAATCGGGGGACGCCTATAATTCACCCCTCCACTTT
CAISESGDAYNSPLHF
>NA|NA|TRBJ1-5|TRBV2
TGTGCCAGCAGTGAAGAATCTGGGGGTCAGCCCCAGCATTTT
CASSEESGGQPQHF
>medium-sized|TRBD1|TRBJ1-6|TRBV18
TGTGCCAGCTCACTCGGACAGGGGGATTCACCCCTCCACTTT
CASSLGQGDSPLHF
>many|NA|TRBJ1-4|TRBV7-2
TGTGCCAGCAGCTCACAGGGAGGGCCTGAGGAACTGTTTTTT
CASSSQGGPEELFF
>many|TRBD2|TRBJ2-1|TRBV20-1
TGCAGTGCCGGGACTAGCGGGATGAATGAGCAGTTCTTC
CSAGTSGMNEQFF
>few|NA|TRBJ1-4|TRBV12-3/TRBV12-4
TGTGCCAGCAGTTTGTGGGGGCGGGTCGATGAAAAACTGTTTTTT
CASSLWGRVDEKLFF
>NA|TRBD2|TRBJ2-2|TRBV9
TGTGCCAGCAGCGTGAGTAGCGGGAGGGCCGGGGAGCTGTTTTTT
CASSVSSGRAGELFF
>few|NA|TRBJ1-4|TRBV2
TGTGCCAGCAGTCGCCCGCCCCCAGGATCTAATGAAAAACTGTTTTTT
CASSRPPPGSNEKLFF
>many|NA|TRBJ2-7|TRBV11-2
TGTGCCAGCAGCCAAGGTCTCCTCGAGCAGTACTTC
CASSQGLLEQYF
>NA|NA|TRBJ2-2|TRBV4-1
TGCGCCAGCAGCCAAGACACAGGGTTTCGTGCCGGGGAGCTGTTTTTT
CASSQDTGFRAGELFF
>few|NA|TRBJ1-1|TRBV2
TGTGCCAGTTCCGCGTCCTTGAACACTGAAGCTTTCTTT
CASSASLNTEAFF
>NA|NA|TRBJ2-5|TRBV29-1
TGCAGCGTTGCTTCGGATTGTGGGGAGACCCAGTACTTC
CSVASDCGETQYF
>many|NA|TRBJ2-1|TRBV4-1
TGCGCCAGCAGCCAAGAGGGAGGTTGGACACTTTCCTACAATGAGCAGTTCTTC
CASSQEGGWTLSYNEQFF
>few|NA|TRBJ1-4|TRBV12-3/TRBV12-4
TGTGCCAGCACCCACCCGGGGGGCAATGAAAAACTGTTTTTT
CASTHPGGNEKLFF
>many|NA|TRBJ1-1|TRBV7-2
TGTGCCAGCAGCGAGCTGGGGCAGTCCGAAGCTTTCTTT
CASSELGQSEAFF
>many|TRBD1|TRBJ2-1|TRBV19
TGTGCCAGTAGTATCACGTGGACAGGGACCTATGAGCAGTTCTTC
CASSITWTGTYEQFF
>many|NA|TRBJ2-1|TRBV11-2
TGTGCCAGCAGCTTAGTGGGAAGATTACAGGCACCCAGGGGTGAGCAGTTCTTC
CASSLVGRLQAPRGEQFF